This T cell receptor (beta chain) was obtained from a study of early T cells in non-severe SARS-CoV-2 infection (dated by TCRdb to 2020 to 2022). Regarding the complete study: Because TCR sequencing was done on bulk RNA from unsorted whole blood, the alpha and beta chains could not be paired. Overall results and qualifications from the work: VDJdb matching was skewed toward anti-spike CD8 responses and likely underestimated virus-specific expansions, missing private and CD4 specificities.

Preparation of the library involved 5' RACE. TCRdb shows the sequencer as NextSeq 500. Unique molecular identifiers were attached to individual cDNA molecules in the TCR library protocol so that sequencing error and PCR bias could be corrected. Sequencing covered both TCR alpha and beta chains, and within each sample the abundances of alpha and beta sequences were tightly co-correlated. The original methods were these. Decombinator V4 was used to annotate the V gene, J gene and CDR3 of the TCR sequences. TCRs were defined as expanded if a significant change between any two time points was detected under a Poisson model with p below 0.0001. TCR abundances were normalised to the total number of TCRs sequenced per sample and expressed as counts per million. MAIT TCRs were defined by TRAV1-2 paired with TRAJ12, TRAJ20 or TRAJ33, and iNKT TCRs by TRAV10 paired with TRAJ18. A search of VDJdb, accessed on 1 November 2021, was run for TCRs annotated to CMV, EBV and SARS-CoV-2, with TCRs annotated for multiple antigens excluded. TCRdb's own reprocessing of the public reads used fastp at Q25 and MiXCR and kept productive beta chains. Records with the same CDR3 protein are collapsed into one entry carrying the most frequent genes and DNA. TCRdb, rather than the study authors, made the V and J calls. The sample table contains roughly 100,000 distinct CDR3 sequences; only one count was recorded for less than 15% of them. Together, the top ten hold roughly 6% of the sample.

A case-control design nested within a healthcare worker cohort in London, UK, was used, with weekly nasopharyngeal swab PCR tests and blood sampling performed. Between 23 and 31 March 2020, the week of the UK lockdown, healthcare workers were enrolled and then followed up weekly for as long as 16 weeks. Concerning this clonotype: Its antigen is not yet known. Base qualities are missing; no much larger clone stands one base away.

The junction carries 12 bases between V and J, which are trimmed by 2 bases and 5 bases respectively. The CDR3 numbers 15 residues from cysteine through phenylalanine. The CDR3 DNA has 45 bases and is translated from base 1. Based on the germline V gene, the CDR1 and CDR2 sequences are MGHDK and SYGVNS. Specimen: whole blood. The origin of this receptor is an adult who was a healthcare worker with PCR-confirmed SARS-CoV-2 infection or an uninfected control (not recorded which). The sequence is built from TRBV25-1 and TRBJ2-2, with the D gene tentatively TRBD1 or TRBD2, based on 5 matching bases in each. The CDR3 protein is CASSEKGTPTGELFF. DNA sequence: TGTGCCAGCAGTGAAAAGGGGACGCCAACCGGGGAGCTGTTTTTT.